These 21 T cell receptor beta chains were all obtained from the same sample, sequenced in a study of cytomegalovirus exposure and HLA in healthy donors. The PCR used 60 Vbeta and 13 Jbeta primers. Clones were sequenced by immunoSEQ multiplex PCR, and TCRdb holds only the in-frame ones, with some missing. The sample includes about 120,000 clones, roughly three quarters of them seen just once. Sequencing was performed on PBMCs. These receptors were collected from a man aged 25-45 years in good health and CMV-seropositive.

Note on this clone: At the DNA level, this CDR3 is encoded by other sequences in the same sample as well. This chain uses TRBV7-2 with TRBJ2-7; 8 positions agree with TRBD1. The V and J ends lost 2 bases and 2 bases, in that order; junction bases with no gene match: 5. CDR3 length: 15 residues. CDR1 SGHTA and CDR2 FQGNSA come from the germline V gene. CDR3 sequence (DNA): TGTGCCAGCAGCTTATGGGCAGGGGGCACCTACGAGCAGTACTTC. Its translation is CASSLWAGGTYEQYF.

V usage is TRBV2 and J usage is TRBJ1-6; 8 nucleotides line up with TRBD1. The CDR3 is 16 amino acids. V lost 4 bases to trimming and J lost 0 bases; unmatched junction nucleotides: 2. Per the germline V gene, CDR1 is SNHLY and CDR2 is FYNNEI. CDR3: CASSGQGSSYNSPLHF. The CDR3 region has the DNA TGTGCCAGCAGTGGACAGGGGAGCTCCTATAATTCACCCCTCCACTTT.

The chain joins TRBV29-1 to TRBJ2-3, with 7 bases that match TRBD2. V was pared by 6 bases and J by 2 bases, with 5 bases of the junction left unmatched. CDR1 is SQVTM, CDR2 ANQGSEA, per germline. The CDR3 runs to 13 residues. The DNA of the CDR3 is TGCAGCGTGGGACTATACCCCACAGATACGCAGTATTTT. Amino acids: CSVGLYPTDTQYF.

The chain has TRBV7-9 and TRBJ2-1; the D gene is possibly TRBD2 (7 bases). The ends were cut back, 4 bases at V and 7 bases at J, with 17 bases in the middle. This CDR3 has 15 residues. Germline CDR1 and CDR2: SEHNR and FQNEAQ (reference sequence). CDR3 bases: TGTGCCAGCAGCTATTTGGGGGGGCGCCTAAATGAGCAGTTCTTC. Protein: CASSYLGGRLNEQFF. The entire variable domain, with the rest obtained from reference TRBV7-9 and TRBJ2-1, is as follows: DTGVSQNPRHKITKRGQNVTFRCDPISEHNRLYWYRQTLGQGPEFLTYFQNEAQLEKSRLLSDRFSAERPKGSFSTLEIQRTEQGDSAMYLCASSYLGGRLNEQFFGPGTRLTVL.

The CDR3 DNA follows: TGCGCCAGCAGCCAGAGACTAGCTAGAGATACGCAGTATTTT. It yields the protein CASSQRLARDTQYF. V is TRBV4-3 and J is TRBJ2-3; 7 bases fit TRBD2. Germline V lookup: CDR1 LGHNA, CDR2 YSLEER. The CDR3 covers 14 residues. The V and J ends lost 3 bases and 5 bases, in that order; junction bases with no gene match: 5.

The chain couples TRBV2 to TRBJ2-5; TRBD2 matches 7 bases. Germline CDR1 and CDR2: SNHLY and FYNNEI. V lost 4 bases, J lost 6 bases, and 5 bases stayed unmatched. The CDR3 spans 13 residues. CDR3 protein: CASSGGTTQTQYF. The DNA for the CDR3 is TGTGCCAGCAGTGGTGGGACTACGCAGACCCAGTACTTC.

This clone has a single count. The chain has TRBV4-2 and TRBJ1-1; 7 nucleotides agree with TRBD1. Trimming removed 1 base from V and 3 bases from J; junction bases left unmatched: 11. The CDR3 is made up of 17 amino acids. The germline gives CDR1 LGHNA, CDR2 YNFKEQ. The CDR3 reads CASSQVWRGRTDTEAFF. CDR3 bases: TGTGCCAGCAGCCAAGTATGGAGGGGGCGGACGGACACTGAAGCTTTCTTT.

Worth noting for this clone: A read error may produce the germline difference seen at one junction end. The chain uses TRBV7-2 and TRBJ1-2; 7 positions agree with TRBD1. Germline loops: CDR1 SGHTA, CDR2 FQGNSA. There are 13 residues in the CDR3. The CDR3 sequence is CAGSPRQGYGYTF. CDR3 nucleotides: TGTGCCGGCAGCCCCCGACAGGGCTATGGCTACACCTTC. The whole variable domain, filled in from reference TRBV7-2 and TRBJ1-2, reads GAGVSQSPSNKVTEKGKDVELRCDPISGHTALYWYRQSLGQGLEFLIYFQGNSAPDKSGLPSDRFSAERTGGSVSTLTIQRTQQEDSAVYLCAGSPRQGYGYTFGSGTRLTVV.

Concerning this clone: This sample includes further DNA sequences coding for the same CDR3. The gene calls are TRBV10-3 and TRBJ1-5, with 8 bases that match TRBD1. CDR3 size: 15 residues. Germline V gene sequence: CDR1 ENHRY, CDR2 SYGVKD. V dropped 6 bases and J dropped 0; count of bases not matched to a gene: 4. The CDR3 is CAISKTGASNQPQHF. The CDR3 DNA is TGTGCCATCAGCAAGACAGGGGCTAGCAATCAGCCCCAGCATTTT.

This clone occurred a few times. The CDR3 DNA reads TGCGCCAGCAGCTTGGATGGACAGGGGGATCTAGAGGGTGGCTACACCTTC. Protein sequence: CASSLDGQGDLEGGYTF. This chain connects TRBV5-1 to TRBJ1-2; 10 bases match TRBD1. V was pared by 0 bases and J by 7 bases, with 12 bases of the junction left unmatched. The CDR3 has 17 residues. Germline V gives CDR1 SGHRS, CDR2 YFSETQ.

This clone has a single count. The chain combines TRBV6-5 with TRBJ2-7, with a weak D call TRBD2 (5 bases). The germline V gene encodes CDR1 MNHEY and CDR2 SVGAGI. The CDR3 is 15 residues long. V was pared by 0 bases and J by 2 bases, with 11 bases between. The CDR3 loop reads CASSYSGATTYEQYF. DNA of the CDR3: TGTGCCAGCAGTTACTCGGGAGCCACTACCTACGAGCAGTACTTC.

CDR3 nucleotide sequence: TGTGCCAGCGGCGGGGGGCTCCAAGAGACCCAGTACTTC. Residues: CASGGGLQETQYF. The chain has TRBV2 and TRBJ2-5; 8 nucleotides line up with TRBD2. Germline loops: CDR1 SNHLY, CDR2 FYNNEI. The CDR3 has 13 residues. The J segment lost 1 base and the V segment lost 8 bases, leaving 3 bases of the junction unmatched.

Only one count was recorded for this clone. The J gene is TRBJ2-7, the V gene TRBV6-5; D perhaps matches TRBD2 (5 bases). The ends were cut back, 6 bases at V and 3 bases at J, with 12 bases in the middle. The CDR3 extends over 13 amino acids. The V gene's germline CDR1 is MNHEY and CDR2 SVGAGI. CDR3 bases: TGTGCCAGCAGGGTCGGGGTGCTCTACGAGCAGTACTTC. Translated, it gives CASRVGVLYEQYF.

The chain employs TRBV11-2 and TRBJ2-5; 10 bases are shared with TRBD2. Looked up from germline, CDR1 is SGHAT and CDR2 is FQNNGV. Losses at the gene ends were 5 bases for V and 4 bases for J; bases not matched to a gene: 13. CDR3 length equals 17 residues. Here the CDR3 reads CASSRPGLAGVGETQYF. In DNA, the CDR3 is TGTGCCAGCAGCCGACCGGGGCTAGCGGGAGTTGGAGAGACCCAGTACTTC.

This clone was detected a few times. This chain links TRBV5-4 with TRBJ2-2; weak D call: TRBD2 (6 bases). Trimming left V 4 bases short and J 2 bases short, with 12 bases between. The CDR3 length is 15 residues. CDR1 and CDR2 from the germline V gene are SGHNT and YYREEE (reference sequence). CDR3 loop: CASSPGDPNTGELFF. As DNA, the CDR3 is TGTGCCAGCAGCCCGGGGGACCCCAACACCGGGGAGCTGTTTTTT.

CDR3 nucleotide sequence: TGTGCCAGCAGTGAAAGGGAGGGCCGGGGCAATCAGCCCCAGCATTTT. It yields the protein CASSEREGRGNQPQHF. The chain recombines TRBV6-1 with TRBJ1-5; D remains ambiguous. Germline CDR1 and CDR2: MNHNS and SASEGT. CDR3 length: 16 residues. The V end was cut by 2 bases, the J end by 2 bases, with 13 bases between.

The V and J genes are TRBV5-1 and TRBJ2-7; TRBD1 aligns across 8 bases. Trimming cost V 0 bases and J 8 bases; bases outside gene matches: 4. The CDR3 is 13 amino acids. The germline gives CDR1 SGHRS, CDR2 YFSETQ. The CDR3 region is CASSLVRGHKQYF. DNA for the CDR3: TGCGCCAGCAGCTTGGTCAGGGGGCACAAGCAGTACTTC.

The rearrangement uses TRBV7-9 and TRBJ1-1; D not resolved. CDR3 length equals 13 residues. CDR1 SEHNR and CDR2 FQNEAQ come from the germline V gene (reference sequence). V lost 2 bases and J 1 base, leaving 5 bases between the germline ends. The CDR3 reads CASSLSGNTEAFF. Here the CDR3 DNA reads TGTGCCAGCAGCTTAAGCGGGAACACTGAAGCTTTCTTT.

This clone is a singleton in its sample. V usage is TRBV15 and J usage is TRBJ1-5, with D tentatively TRBD1 (5 bases). V was shortened by 8 bases and J by 8 bases, with 22 bases between the two germline ends. Germline CDR1 and CDR2: LNHNV and YYDKDF (reference sequence). The CDR3 contains 15 residues. The CDR3 DNA reads as TGTGCCACCGGCCACCGCCAGGGCCCCGACGAGCCCCAGCATTTT. Its translation: CATGHRQGPDEPQHF.

This clone was picked up a small number of times. This chain connects TRBV7-9 to TRBJ1-2; 9 nucleotides align to TRBD1. J gave up 6 bases and V 1 base, and 6 bases lay outside the gene matches. Germline V lookup: CDR1 SEHNR, CDR2 FQNEAQ (reference sequence). The CDR3 totals 15 residues. The DNA for the CDR3 is TGTGCCAGCAGCTTAGTCGGGACAGGGCGTAATGGCTACACCTTC. Its protein is CASSLVGTGRNGYTF.

This clone was seen more than once but under ten times. The gene calls are TRBV7-9 and TRBJ1-5; D remains ambiguous. Trimming removed 1 base from V and 3 bases from J, with 7 bases in between. The CDR3 covers 14 residues. The germline gives CDR1 SEHNR, CDR2 FQNEAQ (reference sequence). This CDR3 reads CASSLDGFNQPQHF. The DNA for the CDR3 is TGTGCCAGCAGCTTAGACGGTTTCAATCAGCCCCAGCATTTT.